A single sample gave rise to the 20 T cell receptor beta chains below, sequenced in a study of T cells in localized non-small cell lung cancer. Data came from immunoSEQ multiplex PCR; TCRdb stores just in-frame clones and leaves some out. The sample yields about 54,000 clones, roughly four fifths seen once. The sample consisted of peripheral blood, taken before any cancer treatment. Every receptor here comes from a female donor of 60 years or more with stage II squamous cell lung carcinoma.

Only one count was recorded for this clone. V is TRBV5-5 and J is TRBJ2-5; 7 bases are shared with TRBD2. Germline-derived CDR1 and CDR2 are SGHKS and YYEKEE (reference sequence). The CDR3 sequence is 15 residues long. Trimming at V came to 6 bases and at J to 5 bases, leaving 13 bases not matched to a gene. The CDR3 reads CASNPNPGGIETQYF. In DNA form, the CDR3 reads TGTGCCAGCAACCCGAACCCCGGGGGGATCGAGACCCAGTACTTC.

The chain has TRBV14 and TRBJ1-4; D ambiguous. Germline V gives CDR1 SGHDN, CDR2 FVKESK. The ends were cut back, 1 base at V and 5 bases at J, with 14 bases in the middle. The CDR3 is 16 amino acids. The CDR3 bases are TGTGCCAGCAGCCAAGGTCTTCGGGGAGGGAATGAAAAACTGTTTTTT. Protein sequence: CASSQGLRGGNEKLFF.

The chain couples TRBV5-1 to TRBJ1-5; D is undetermined. Germline V CDR1 and CDR2: SGHRS, YFSETQ. The CDR3 runs to 16 residues. Trimming took 0 bases from V and 4 from J, leaving 14 bases between them. CDR3 loop: CASSLEGVWGNQPQHF. In DNA, the CDR3 is TGCGCCAGCAGCTTGGAGGGAGTGTGGGGAAATCAGCCCCAGCATTTT.

The chain joins TRBV18 to TRBJ1-1, with D perhaps TRBD1 (5 bases). V lost 3 bases, J lost 1 base, and 9 bases lay in between. CDR1 is KGHSH and CDR2 is LQKENI in the germline V gene. CDR3 length: 14 amino acids. In DNA form, the CDR3 reads TGTGCCAGCTCACCGAAACAGGAGAACACTGAAGCTTTCTTT. Protein: CASSPKQENTEAFF.

The CDR3 bases are TGTGCCAGCTCCTCACAGGGAGGCAATGAGCAGTTCTTC. This sequence encodes CASSSQGGNEQFF. The rearrangement joins TRBV18 to TRBJ2-1; D could derive from TRBD1 or TRBD2 (6 bases each). CDR3 length: 13 residues. Germline V lookup: CDR1 KGHSH, CDR2 LQKENI. Trimming cost V 6 bases and J 6 bases, with 12 bases left between them.

The chain carries TRBV10-2 and TRBJ1-2; D perhaps matches TRBD1 (5 bases). Germline CDR1 is WSHSY and CDR2 is SAAADI. This CDR3 spans 14 amino acids. The V end was cut by 6 bases, the J end by 4 bases, with 15 bases between. DNA of the CDR3: TGCGCCAGCAGCGGGACGGGGGGTGGCTATGGCTACACCTTC. Translated, it gives CASSGTGGGYGYTF.

Regarding this clone: One end of the junction is discordant with germline, which a read error may explain. The genes are TRBV2 and TRBJ2-3, with a tentative D call TRBD2 (6 bases). This CDR3 is 15 amino acids long. Germline V lookup: CDR1 SNHLY, CDR2 FYNNEI. CDR3 coding DNA: TGTGCCAGCAGCGAAGACGGGACTAGCACAGATACGCAGTATTTT. Amino acids: CASSEDGTSTDTQYF.

The chain has TRBV7-8 and TRBJ2-7; TRBD1 is a possible D gene (5 bases). V dropped 2 bases and J dropped 4 bases, with 15 bases sitting between them. The CDR3 runs to 15 residues. CDR1 is SGHVS and CDR2 is FQNEAQ in the germline V gene. CDR3 sequence reads: CASSLHRDRPYEQYF. CDR3 DNA: TGTGCCAGCAGCTTACACCGAGACAGACCATACGAGCAGTACTTC.

The rearrangement uses TRBV27 and TRBJ1-1; maybe TRBD1 (6 bases). CDR3 length equals 14 residues. The germline V and J ends were trimmed by 3 bases and 4 bases, with 12 bases remaining between them. Germline V lookup: CDR1 MNHEY, CDR2 SMNVEV (reference sequence). CDR3 in amino acids: CASSFSRGGTEAFF. The CDR3 DNA reads as TGTGCCAGCAGTTTTAGTAGGGGGGGCACTGAAGCTTTCTTT.

V gene TRBV5-6 combines with J gene TRBJ2-7; D might be TRBD1 or TRBD2, each matching 6 bases. The V end lost 2 bases, the J end lost 6 bases, and 12 bases lay between the germline ends. This CDR3 is built from 13 residues. CDR1 SGHDT and CDR2 YYEEEE come from the germline V gene. The CDR3 loop reads CASSLGGPVEQYF. The CDR3 DNA sequence: TGTGCCAGCAGCTTAGGGGGGCCGGTCGAGCAGTACTTC.

There are a few counts of this clone. This chain joins TRBV2 and TRBJ2-7; D is possibly TRBD1 or TRBD2 (5 bases each). The germline CDR1 and CDR2 sequences are SNHLY and FYNNEI. The CDR3 consists of 17 residues. Trimming cost V 2 bases and J 3 bases, with 20 bases left between them. CDR3 bases: TGTGCCAGCAGTGAACGTGTGGGACGGAGACTTAACTACGAGCAGTACTTC. This codes for CASSERVGRRLNYEQYF.

The chain links TRBV2 to TRBJ2-7; possible D gene TRBD1, 6 bases. Germline loops: CDR1 SNHLY, CDR2 FYNNEI. CDR3 length: 15 amino acids. Between the trimmed V and J ends, which lost 7 bases and 3 bases, there was a span of 19 bases. CDR3 in amino acids: CASTGLRGRGYEQYF. The CDR3 DNA reads TGTGCCAGCACCGGTCTAAGGGGCAGGGGCTACGAGCAGTACTTC.

This clone was seen only a few times. The chain is built from TRBV9 and TRBJ1-4; TRBD1 matches 9 bases. V lost 4 bases to trimming and J lost 9 bases; unmatched junction nucleotides: 13. The CDR3 totals 16 residues. The germline gives CDR1 SGDLS, CDR2 YYNGEE. CDR3 nucleotide sequence: TGTGCCAGCAGCAGCAGAACAGGGGGCGCAGGGAAAAAACTGTTTTTT. This encodes CASSSRTGGAGKKLFF.

The chain employs TRBV4-3 and TRBJ1-4; 9 nucleotides align to TRBD1. The CDR3 extends over 16 amino acids. The ends lost 3 bases at V and 8 bases at J; junction bases unmatched: 10. The germline gives CDR1 LGHNA, CDR2 YSLEER. In nucleotides, the CDR3 is TGCGCCAGCAGCCAGGCCCCGGGACAGGGTATGGAAAAACTGTTTTTT. Protein: CASSQAPGQGMEKLFF.

The chain joins TRBV19 to TRBJ1-5, with D tentatively TRBD1 (5 bases). Between the trimmed V and J ends, which lost 8 bases and 6 bases, there was a span of 11 bases. This CDR3 has 12 residues. Germline values: CDR1 LNHDA, CDR2 SQIVND (reference sequence). CDR3 protein: CASGGTGQPQHF. CDR3 coding DNA: TGTGCCAGTGGGGGTACAGGTCAGCCCCAGCATTTT. Supplemented by reference TRBV19 and TRBJ1-5, the full variable domain reads DGGITQSPKYLFRKEGQNVTLSCEQNLNHDAMYWYRQDPGQGLRLIYYSQIVNDFQKGDIAEGYSVSREKKESFPLTVTSAQKNPTAFYLCASGGTGQPQHFGDGTRLSIL.

The chain uses TRBV11-2 and TRBJ1-2; the D gene is possibly TRBD1 (6 bases). This CDR3 has 16 amino acids. Germline CDR1 SGHAT, CDR2 FQNNGV. V shed 1 base and J shed 1 base, with 13 bases lying between them. DNA of the CDR3: TGTGCCAGCAGCTTAGGTCGGACAGCACATAACTATGGCTACACCTTC. Protein product: CASSLGRTAHNYGYTF.

The J gene is TRBJ1-2, the V gene TRBV5-6; D unresolved. The V end was cut by 0 bases, the J end by 3 bases, with 12 bases between. Germline CDR1 is SGHDT and CDR2 is YYEEEE. The length of the CDR3 is 15 residues. This CDR3 is CASSLGPGADYGYTF. CDR3 sequence (DNA): TGTGCCAGCAGCTTGGGGCCGGGTGCGGACTATGGCTACACCTTC.

This clone has a count of ten or more. The chain employs TRBV27 and TRBJ1-2, with D possibly TRBD1 on 5 matching bases. The CDR3 length is 14 residues. The ends were cut back, 7 bases at V and 1 base at J, with 13 bases in the middle. Germline V gene data show CDR1 as MNHEY and CDR2 as SMNVEV (reference sequence). CDR3 sequence: CASKNQGVNYGYTF. The CDR3 region has the DNA TGTGCCAGCAAAAATCAGGGTGTTAACTATGGCTACACCTTC.

The rearrangement uses TRBV30 and TRBJ1-3; D gene unclear. Germline-derived CDR1 and CDR2 are GTSNPN and SVGIG (reference sequence). This CDR3 spans 13 amino acids. V was cut by 2 bases and J by 0 bases, with 5 bases left in between. The CDR3 nucleotides are TGTGCCTGGAGTTGGGGCTCTGGAAACACCATATATTTT. This gives the protein CAWSWGSGNTIYF. The whole variable domain, remainder taken from reference TRBV30 and TRBJ1-3, is SQTIHQWPATLVQPVGSPLSLECTVEGTSNPNLYWYRQAAGRGLQLLFYSVGIGQISSEVPQNLSASRPQDRQFILSSKKLLLSDSGFYLCAWSWGSGNTIYFGEGSWLTVV.

The rearrangement uses TRBV7-9 and TRBJ2-7, with D tentatively TRBD2 (5 bases). The germline CDR1 and CDR2 sequences are SEHNR and FQNEAQ (reference sequence). V was pared by 5 bases and J by 0 bases, with 14 bases between. The CDR3 is 15 residues long. The CDR3 loop is CASSPSRTSSYEQYF. Here the CDR3 DNA reads TGTGCCAGCAGCCCCAGCAGAACTAGCTCCTACGAGCAGTACTTC.